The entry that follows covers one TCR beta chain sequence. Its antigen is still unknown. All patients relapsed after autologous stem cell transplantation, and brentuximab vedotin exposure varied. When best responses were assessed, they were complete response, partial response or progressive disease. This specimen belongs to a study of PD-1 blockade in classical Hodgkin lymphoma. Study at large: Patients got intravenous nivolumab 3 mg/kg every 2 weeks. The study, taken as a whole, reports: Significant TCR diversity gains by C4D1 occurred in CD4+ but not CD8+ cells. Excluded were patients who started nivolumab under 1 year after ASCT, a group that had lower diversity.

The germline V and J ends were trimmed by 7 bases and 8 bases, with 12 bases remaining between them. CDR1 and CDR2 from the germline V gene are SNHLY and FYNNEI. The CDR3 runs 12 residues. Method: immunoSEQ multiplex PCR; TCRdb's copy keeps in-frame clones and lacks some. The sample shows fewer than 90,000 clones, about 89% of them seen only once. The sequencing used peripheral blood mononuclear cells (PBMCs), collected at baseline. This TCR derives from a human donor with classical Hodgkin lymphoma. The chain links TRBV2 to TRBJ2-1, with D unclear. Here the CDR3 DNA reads TGTGCCAGCATCCTGTCGGGCTATGAGCAGTTCTTC. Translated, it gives CASILSGYEQFF.